What follows are 20 T cell receptor beta chains derived from one specimen sequenced in a study of CD8 T cells in Susac syndrome. Random hexamers primed reverse transcription of about 0.45 to 1 ug RNA. TCRdb redid the calling of the immunoSEQ multiplex PCR reads with MiXCR, one entry per CDR3 protein. Found here are roughly 130,000 distinct CDR3 sequences, around 96% of them singletons; the top ten hold roughly 0.13%. Material for sequencing was CD4+ T cells from PBMCs. Receptors were obtained from a human donor in good health.

This clonotype was counted a single time. The chain is built from TRBV20-1 and TRBJ2-7, with 10 positions matching TRBD2. This CDR3 contains 13 residues. Germline V lookup: CDR1 DFQATT, CDR2 SNEGSKA (reference sequence). Germline trimming cut 6 bases from V and 7 bases from J; bases unmatched to any gene: 9. CDR3 sequence: CSATAGGPREQYF. The CDR3 nucleotides read TGCAGTGCCACAGCGGGAGGGCCGCGAGAGCAGTACTTC.

The chain links TRBV6-1 to TRBJ2-6; 9 nucleotides align to TRBD1. Germline V gives CDR1 MNHNS, CDR2 SASEGT. This CDR3 region has 18 residues. The V and J ends lost 6 bases and 0 bases, in that order; junction bases with no gene match: 9. CDR3 bases: TGTGCCAGCAGAGGGCCCGGGACAGGGCGCTCTGGGGCCAACGTCCTGACTTTC. Amino acids: CASRGPGTGRSGANVLTF.

The chain links TRBV9 to TRBJ2-7; D possibly matches TRBD1 or TRBD2 (6 bases each). V was clipped by 4 bases and J by 0 bases, with 8 bases between them. CDR1 and CDR2 from the germline V gene are SGDLS and YYNGEE. The CDR3 has 13 amino acids. The CDR3 here is CASSWGASYEQYF. In DNA, the CDR3 is TGTGCCAGCAGCTGGGGGGCCTCCTACGAGCAGTACTTC. The variable domain in full, with the rest retrieved from reference TRBV9 and TRBJ2-7, is DSGVTQTPKHLITATGQRVTLRCSPRSGDLSVYWYQQSLDQGLQFLIQYYNGEERAKGNILERFSAQQFPDLHSELNLSSLELGDSALYFCASSWGASYEQYFGPGTRLTVT.

This chain joins TRBV18 and TRBJ2-7, with 7 bases fitting TRBD1. This CDR3 contains 14 residues. Germline CDR1 and CDR2: KGHSH and LQKENI. V shed 6 bases and J 4 bases; nucleotides not matched to a gene: 9. Here the CDR3 reads CASSPGTEDYEQYF. The CDR3 DNA reads TGTGCCAGCTCGCCAGGGACAGAAGATTACGAGCAGTACTTC.

V and J are TRBV7-2 and TRBJ2-7; TRBD1 is a possible D gene (5 bases). Trimming removed 0 bases at V and 3 bases at J, with 21 bases between. This CDR3 is 18 amino acids long. The germline gives CDR1 SGHTA, CDR2 FQGNSA. The CDR3 DNA follows: TGTGCCAGCAGCTTAGCGTCGGTTACAGGCTTATCGGTCTACGAGCAGTACTTC. Protein sequence: CASSLASVTGLSVYEQYF.

The CDR3 spells CASSQMSSGTYEQYF. CDR3 nucleotide sequence: TGTGCCAGCAGCCAAATGTCTAGCGGTACCTACGAGCAGTACTTC. The V and J genes are TRBV3-1 and TRBJ2-7; 7 bases line up with TRBD2. V lost 2 bases, J lost 2 bases, and 6 bases stayed unmatched. Germline CDR1 reads LGHDT; CDR2 reads YNNKEL (reference sequence). The CDR3 is 15 amino acids.

This clonotype has just one count. The V and J genes are TRBV7-2 and TRBJ1-3; D is unclear. The CDR3 has 15 residues. The germline gives CDR1 SGHTA, CDR2 FQGNSA. V dropped 1 base and J dropped 4 bases, with 11 bases sitting between them. Here the CDR3 reads CASSLEWVYGNTIYF. Here the CDR3 DNA reads TGTGCCAGCAGCTTAGAGTGGGTGTACGGAAACACCATATATTTT.

The chain joins TRBV12-3 or TRBV12-4 to TRBJ1-2; no clear D gene. V gave up 3 bases and J gave up 3 bases, with 8 bases separating them. The CDR3 has 13 amino acids. The CDR3 coding sequence is TGTGCCAGCAGTTTCGGTGGCGACTATGGCTACACCTTC. The encoded protein is CASSFGGDYGYTF.

The chain uses TRBV6-1 and TRBJ2-7; D ambiguous. Trimming stripped 6 bases from V and 6 bases from J, with 12 bases between. CDR3 length: 12 amino acids. CDR1 MNHNS and CDR2 SASEGT come from the germline V gene. The CDR3, as DNA: TGTGCCAGCAGGGGATTAGGCTCCGAGCAGTACTTC. It encodes CASRGLGSEQYF.

The rearrangement uses TRBV5-1 and TRBJ2-5; D is unclear. CDR1 and CDR2 (germline): SGHRS, YFSETQ. This CDR3 has 13 amino acids. The germline V and J ends were trimmed by 2 bases and 5 bases, with 10 bases remaining between them. This chain's CDR3 is CASSFPESETQYF. Here the CDR3 DNA reads TGCGCCAGCAGCTTCCCGGAGAGTGAGACCCAGTACTTC. Full variable domain (missing parts from reference TRBV5-1 and TRBJ2-5): KAGVTQTPRYLIKTRGQQVTLSCSPISGHRSVSWYQQTPGQGLQFLFEYFSETQRNKGNFPGRFSGRQFSNSRSEMNVSTLELGDSALYLCASSFPESETQYFGPGTRLLVL.

The chain carries TRBV12-3 or TRBV12-4 and TRBJ2-7; no clear D gene. V was cut by 6 bases and J by 4 bases, with 10 bases left in between. The CDR3 has 12 amino acids. The CDR3 spells CASSLELYEQYF. CDR3 DNA sequence: TGTGCCAGCAGCTTGGAACTTTACGAGCAGTACTTC.

The CDR3 here is CASSEWGQLAKNIQYF. The CDR3 bases are TGTGCCAGCAGTGAATGGGGACAGTTAGCCAAAAACATTCAGTACTTC. The V call is TRBV2, the J call TRBJ2-4, with 7 positions matching TRBD1. Trimming at V came to 2 bases and at J to 0 bases, leaving 4 bases not matched to a gene. Germline CDR1 SNHLY, CDR2 FYNNEI. This CDR3 comprises 16 residues.

CDR3 sequence (DNA): TGTGCCTGGAGTGTACTCCGCCAGGGGGCGCGTACGCCCTCTGGGGCCAACGTCCTGACTTTC. Encoded protein: CAWSVLRQGARTPSGANVLTF. The chain uses TRBV30 and TRBJ2-6, with 8 nucleotides matching TRBD1. Trimming at V came to 0 bases and at J to 0 bases, leaving 16 bases not matched to a gene. The CDR3 spans 21 residues. CDR1 and CDR2 from the germline V gene are GTSNPN and SVGIG (reference sequence).

This clonotype was detected only once. This chain uses TRBV5-6 with TRBJ2-5, with D maybe TRBD2 (6 bases). V lost 3 bases and J lost 2, with 14 bases in between. The CDR3 spans 15 residues. Germline V gene sequence: CDR1 SGHDT, CDR2 YYEEEE. CDR3 sequence: CASSSPSDYQETQYF. CDR3 nucleotide sequence: TGTGCCAGCAGCTCCCCCTCGGACTATCAAGAGACCCAGTACTTC.

The rearrangement links TRBV29-1 to TRBJ2-3, with 7 nucleotides matching TRBD1. The germline V gene encodes CDR1 SQVTM and CDR2 ANQGSEA. J gave up 5 bases and V 7 bases, and 9 bases lay outside the gene matches. The CDR3 is 13 amino acids. This chain's CDR3 is CSARTGVGDTQYF. The CDR3 coding sequence is TGCAGCGCCCGAACAGGGGTTGGAGATACGCAGTATTTT.

The rearrangement links TRBV3-1 to TRBJ2-7; D gene uncertain. The CDR3 totals 15 residues. Trimming shortened V by 1 base and J by 2 bases, and 12 bases separated the two germline ends. Germline V gene sequence: CDR1 LGHDT, CDR2 YNNKEL (reference sequence). As DNA, the CDR3 is TGTGCCAGCAGCCAAGCAAGTATTGGACCCTACGAGCAGTACTTC. It translates to CASSQASIGPYEQYF.

The rearrangement links TRBV18 to TRBJ2-1, with D possibly matching TRBD2 (5 bases). CDR1 and CDR2 (germline): KGHSH, LQKENI. V lost 3 bases, J lost 8 bases, and 8 bases lay in between. CDR3 length: 12 amino acids. This CDR3 is CASSPARDEQFF. The CDR3 bases are TGTGCCAGCTCACCCGCGAGGGATGAGCAGTTCTTC.

The chain recombines TRBV18 with TRBJ2-7; no firm D call. The CDR3 covers 12 residues. CDR1 is KGHSH, CDR2 LQKENI, per germline. V was cut by 2 bases and J by 7 bases, with 9 bases left in between. This CDR3 reads CASSPDPFEQYF. The CDR3 DNA is TGTGCCAGCTCACCAGATCCCTTTGAGCAGTACTTC.

V gene TRBV2 combines with J gene TRBJ2-7, with 11 nucleotides matching TRBD2. CDR1 is SNHLY and CDR2 is FYNNEI in the germline V gene. The CDR3 is 17 amino acids. J lost 2 bases, V lost 0 bases, and 6 bases had no gene match. CDR3 in DNA: TGTGCCAGCAGTGAAGCCGGTATAGCGGGAGGGACCTACGAGCAGTACTTC. Its protein product is CASSEAGIAGGTYEQYF.

The CDR3 DNA reads TGCGCCAGCAACACGGGGGGCAGCTATGGCTACACCTTC. It codes for CASNTGGSYGYTF. The chain uses TRBV5-1 and TRBJ1-2; D is perhaps TRBD1 (6 bases). CDR3 length equals 13 residues. Trimming shortened V by 6 bases and J by 4 bases, and 13 bases separated the two germline ends. Germline lookup yields CDR1 SGHRS and CDR2 YFSETQ.